The rows below give T cell receptor beta chains drawn from one sample of a study of T cell repertoires in cytomegalovirus infection. One entry per CDR3 protein, called by TCRdb with MiXCR from the reads. The sample yields about 300,000 distinct CDR3 sequences, roughly 23% seen once. Material: PBMCs. All receptors come from a human donor in good health (CMV status not recorded). Some clones in this sample may be carry-over from other donors' samples. The CDR3 runs from the conserved cysteine through the conserved F or W. The order of the fields is V gene, D gene, clone size, J gene, CDR3 protein, CDR3 DNA. D genes are given only for firm matches. The size of a clone is reported for some rows only, either as once, few or many, or as a class for expanded clones.

>TRBV24-1|.|few|TRBJ1-6
CATSDCAEDLISPLHF
TGTGCCACCAGTGATTGCGCCGAGGACCTGATCTCACCCCTCCACTTT
>TRBV2|.|.|TRBJ2-1
CASSGGAALSSDEQFF
TGTGCCAGCAGTGGAGGAGCGGCGTTGTCTAGCGATGAGCAGTTCTTC
>TRBV7-6|.|many|TRBJ2-5
CASSLGTARTGETQYF
TGTGCCAGCAGCTTAGGGACGGCTAGGACGGGGGAGACCCAGTACTTC
>TRBV5-6|.|few|TRBJ1-6
CASTRLLRNSPLHF
TGTGCCAGCACCCGACTCCTACGGAATTCACCCCTCCACTTT
>TRBV5-4|.|few|TRBJ1-1
CASSLAGGDGAFF
TGTGCCAGCAGCTTGGCTGGGGGAGACGGAGCTTTCTTT
>TRBV19|TRBD1|many|TRBJ1-2
CASNPGQSDLNYGYTF
TGTGCCAGCAACCCGGGACAGAGCGACTTAAACTATGGCTACACCTTC
>TRBV7-2|TRBD1|many|TRBJ1-5
CASSRTGTNQPQHF
TGTGCCAGCAGCCGGACAGGGACCAATCAGCCCCAGCATTTT
>TRBV20-1|.|few|TRBJ2-7
CSAPGHSTSYEQYF
TGCAGTGCCCCGGGGCATTCCACCTCCTACGAGCAGTACTTC
>TRBV25-1|TRBD2|few|TRBJ2-5
CASKREGPEKTQYF
TGTGCCAGCAAGCGGGAGGGCCCTGAAAAGACCCAGTACTTC
>TRBV4-3|TRBD2|.|TRBJ2-7
CASSQREGIDEQYF
TGCGCCAGCAGCCAACGGGAGGGAATCGACGAGCAGTACTTC
>TRBV7-9|.|many|TRBJ2-1
CASSFGGTNYNEQFF
TGTGCCAGCAGCTTTGGAGGCACCAATTACAATGAGCAGTTCTTC
>TRBV6-2/TRBV6-3|.|few|TRBJ2-1
CASSHRSYNEQFF
TGTGCCAGCAGTCATCGATCCTACAATGAGCAGTTCTTC
>TRBV20-1|TRBD1|.|TRBJ2-5
CSARTDQGAILQETQYF
TGCAGTGCTAGAACCGATCAGGGGGCAATACTCCAAGAGACCCAGTACTTC
>TRBV19|TRBD2|.|TRBJ2-1
CASSRSGTVGLAPHNEQFF
TGTGCCAGTAGTAGGTCCGGGACAGTAGGACTAGCGCCACACAATGAGCAGTTCTTC
>TRBV5-6|.|few|TRBJ2-3
CASSQGGAPDTQYF
TGTGCCAGCAGCCAGGGGGGGGCCCCAGATACGCAGTATTTT
>TRBV20-1|.|.|TRBJ2-3
CSAILAGTDTQYF
TGCAGTGCTATACTAGCAGGCACAGATACGCAGTATTTT
>TRBV5-1|TRBD1|.|TRBJ1-6
CASSLWTGGNSPLHF
TGCGCCAGCAGCTTGTGGACAGGGGGCAATTCACCCCTCCACTTT
>TRBV15|TRBD2|few|TRBJ2-1
CATSTRLAGGPILEEQFF
TGTGCCACCAGCACCCGACTAGCGGGAGGGCCAATTCTCGAAGAGCAGTTCTTC
>TRBV28|.|few|TRBJ1-2
CASGGRDGGGANYGYTF
TGTGCCAGCGGCGGCCGGGACGGAGGGGGAGCTAACTATGGCTACACCTTC
>TRBV6-5|.|.|TRBJ2-7
CASSFGFYEQYF
TGTGCCAGCAGTTTTGGGTTTTACGAGCAGTACTTC
>TRBV27|.|many|TRBJ2-7
CASSRQGSSYEQYF
TGTGCCAGCAGTCGCCAGGGGAGCTCCTACGAGCAGTACTTC
>TRBV7-9|.|.|TRBJ1-3
CASSQNTGSGNTIYF
TGTGCCAGCAGCCAAAACACAGGGTCAGGAAACACCATATATTTT
>TRBV6-2/TRBV6-3|TRBD1|few|TRBJ1-1
CASRGLQGEKNTEAFF
TGTGCCAGCAGGGGACTGCAGGGGGAAAAGAACACTGAAGCTTTCTTT
>TRBV5-1|TRBD1|.|TRBJ2-7
CASSLARGQGGEQYF
TGCGCCAGCAGCTTGGCCAGAGGACAGGGTGGCGAGCAGTACTTC
>TRBV7-2|TRBD2|many|TRBJ2-3
CASSLERSSGSMMDTQYF
TGTGCCAGCAGCTTAGAGCGGTCTAGCGGGAGTATGATGGATACGCAGTATTTT
>TRBV20-1|.|few|TRBJ2-7
CSARTGRVTEQYF
TGCAGTGCTAGAACAGGGAGGGTTACCGAGCAGTACTTC
>TRBV28|.|many|TRBJ2-1
CASSFGGSYNEQFF
TGTGCCAGCAGCTTCGGCGGGTCCTACAATGAGCAGTTCTTC
>TRBV7-9|.|.|TRBJ1-2
CASSLDGSGYTF
TGTGCCAGCAGCTTAGATGGAAGTGGCTACACCTTC
>TRBV28|.|.|TRBJ2-6
CASSLFGANVLTF
TGTGCCAGCAGTTTGTTCGGGGCCAACGTCCTGACTTTC
>TRBV6-2/TRBV6-3|.|few|TRBJ1-5
CASSYSGDNRQPQHF
TGTGCCAGCAGTTACTCTGGGGACAACCGGCAGCCCCAGCATTTT
>TRBV5-1|TRBD2|few|TRBJ2-3
CASSLGLAGGSDTQYF
TGCGCCAGCAGCTTGGGGCTAGCGGGCGGGTCAGATACGCAGTATTTT
>TRBV7-2|.|few|TRBJ1-1
CASSSMKGIVSAFF
TGTGCCAGCAGCTCCATGAAGGGGATCGTCTCGGCTTTCTTT
>TRBV5-6|.|.|TRBJ1-1
CASSFAGAQAFF
TGTGCCAGCAGCTTTGCAGGGGCCCAAGCTTTCTTT
>TRBV11-2|TRBD2|few|TRBJ2-3
CASSTGGIAGGPRYLDTQYF
TGTGCCAGCAGCACAGGAGGGATAGCGGGAGGGCCGAGGTATTTGGATACGCAGTATTTT
>TRBV5-5|.|few|TRBJ2-1
CASSLNPLTVNEQFF
TGTGCCAGCAGCCTCAACCCCCTGACAGTCAATGAGCAGTTCTTC
>TRBV7-2|TRBD1|many|TRBJ2-7
CASSLWDRPYEQYF
TGTGCCAGCAGCTTATGGGACAGACCCTACGAGCAGTACTTC
>TRBV6-5|.|.|TRBJ2-7
CASRGFGQLSSYEQYF
TGTGCCAGCAGGGGATTTGGGCAGCTGAGCTCCTACGAGCAGTACTTC
>TRBV7-6|.|many|TRBJ2-2
CASSLGTQITGELFF
TGTGCCAGCAGCTTGGGGACACAGATCACCGGGGAGCTGTTTTTT
>TRBV24-1|TRBD2|.|TRBJ2-7
CATSDFRGVEQYF
TGTGCCACCAGTGATTTTCGGGGGGTCGAGCAGTACTTC
>TRBV28|TRBD1|.|TRBJ2-7
CASRTGGISYEQYF
TGTGCCAGCAGGACAGGGGGTATCTCCTACGAGCAGTACTTC
>TRBV7-2|.|.|TRBJ2-5
CASSEPSLLVGETQYF
TGTGCCAGCAGCGAACCATCACTGCTAGTGGGAGAGACCCAGTACTTC
>TRBV11-2|.|.|TRBJ2-5
CASSPRDGQETQYF
TGTGCCAGCAGCCCTCGGGACGGACAAGAGACCCAGTACTTC
>TRBV28|.|.|TRBJ2-6
CASGPADPGANVLTF
TGTGCCAGCGGGCCGGCAGACCCTGGGGCCAACGTCCTGACTTTC
>TRBV6-2/TRBV6-3|.|.|TRBJ2-1
CASSPPVVAGEQFF
TGTGCCAGCAGTCCCCCGGTCGTCGCGGGAGAGCAGTTCTTC
>TRBV29-1|TRBD2|.|TRBJ2-1
CSVSGVPYNEQFF
TGCAGCGTCAGCGGGGTTCCCTACAATGAGCAGTTCTTC